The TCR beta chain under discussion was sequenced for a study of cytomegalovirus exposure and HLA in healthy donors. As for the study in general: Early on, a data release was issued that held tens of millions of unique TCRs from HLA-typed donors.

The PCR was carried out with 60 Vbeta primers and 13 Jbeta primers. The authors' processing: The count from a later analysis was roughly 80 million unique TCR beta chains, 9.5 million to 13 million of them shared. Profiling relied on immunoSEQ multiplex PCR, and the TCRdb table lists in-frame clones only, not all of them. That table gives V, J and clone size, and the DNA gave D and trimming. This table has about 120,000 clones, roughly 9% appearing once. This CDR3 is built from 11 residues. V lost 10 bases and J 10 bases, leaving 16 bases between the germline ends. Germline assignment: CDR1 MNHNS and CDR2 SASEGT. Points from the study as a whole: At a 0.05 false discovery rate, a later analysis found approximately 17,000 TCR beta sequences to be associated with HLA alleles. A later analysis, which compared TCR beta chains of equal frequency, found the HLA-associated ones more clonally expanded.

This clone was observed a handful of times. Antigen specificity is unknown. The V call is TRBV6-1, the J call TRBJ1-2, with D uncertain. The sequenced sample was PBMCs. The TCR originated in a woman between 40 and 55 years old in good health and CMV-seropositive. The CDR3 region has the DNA TGTGCCACCCTATCCACCAACCTCTACACCTTC. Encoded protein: CATLSTNLYTF.